This is a list of T cell receptor beta chains from one sample in a study of T-cell reconstitution after alpha-beta-depleted transplantation in children. TCRdb re-called the PCR reads through MiXCR, storing one row per CDR3 protein. This table holds under 300,000 distinct CDR3 sequences, approximately 9.9% found once. This material consisted of PBMCs from the stem cell graft donor, taken from the stem cell graft. These receptors originate from a human donor who donated a stem cell graft to a child with SCID. Each CDR3 is given with its conserved first and last residue. A D gene is named only where the DNA matches it firmly. Expanded clones get a size class; other rows say once, few or many, or leave the size out.

clone size	D gene	V gene	J gene	CDR3 length	CDR3 protein	CDR3 DNA
many	TRBD2	TRBV29-1	TRBJ2-3	16	CSVEGAPGGHQDTQYF	TGCAGCGTTGAAGGTGCCCCGGGGGGGCATCAAGATACGCAGTATTTT
NA	TRBD1	TRBV18	TRBJ1-1	15	CASSPLTGTEVKAFF	TGTGCCAGCTCACCACTAACCGGGACAGAAGTAAAAGCTTTCTTT
many	TRBD2	TRBV20-1	TRBJ2-5	16	CSAPGLAGAPQETQYF	TGCAGTGCCCCCGGACTAGCGGGGGCCCCCCAAGAGACCCAGTACTTC
many	NA	TRBV6-1	TRBJ2-2	13	CATSRGTTGELFF	TGTGCCACCAGCCGGGGGACGACCGGGGAGCTGTTTTTT
many	NA	TRBV5-1	TRBJ1-1	13	CASSLEGGLGAFF	TGCGCCAGCAGCTTGGAAGGGGGGTTGGGAGCTTTCTTT
many	NA	TRBV5-1	TRBJ1-2	15	CASSLYPGMENGYTF	TGCGCCAGCAGCTTGTATCCAGGGATGGAAAATGGCTACACCTTC
many	NA	TRBV12-3/TRBV12-4	TRBJ1-3	14	CASSEGVLWNTIYF	TGTGCCAGCAGCGAGGGGGTTTTGTGGAACACCATATATTTT
many	TRBD1	TRBV2	TRBJ2-7	15	CASSYGQAISYEQYF	TGTGCCAGCTCATACGGACAGGCGATCTCCTACGAGCAGTACTTC
NA	TRBD2	TRBV19	TRBJ2-1	16	CASSTGLAPTYNEQFF	TGTGCCAGTAGTACGGGACTAGCGCCCACCTACAATGAGCAGTTCTTC
many	TRBD1	TRBV7-6	TRBJ1-6	16	CASSLGQGKIGSPLHF	TGTGCCAGCAGCTTGGGACAGGGAAAAATTGGTTCACCCCTCCACTTT
many	NA	TRBV5-1	TRBJ1-5	13	CASSLGDNQPQHF	TGCGCCAGCAGCTTGGGAGACAATCAGCCCCAGCATTTT
few	NA	TRBV29-1	TRBJ1-1	14	CSVARDPTNTEAFF	TGCAGCGTTGCCCGTGACCCGACGAACACTGAAGCTTTCTTT
many	NA	TRBV5-1	TRBJ2-3	16	CASSLFQTDSTDTQYF	TGCGCCAGCAGCTTGTTTCAAACCGACTCCACAGATACGCAGTATTTT
many	TRBD1	TRBV12-5	TRBJ1-4	12	CAWGRGLEKLFF	TGCGCCTGGGGCAGGGGGCTTGAAAAACTGTTTTTT
many	TRBD2	TRBV7-3	TRBJ2-1	16	CASSLLAGGLYNEQFF	TGTGCCAGCAGCTTATTAGCGGGGGGGCTCTACAATGAGCAGTTCTTC
many	TRBD1	TRBV6-1	TRBJ2-7	15	CASRFGQGAIYEQYF	TGTGCCAGCAGATTCGGACAGGGGGCTATTTACGAGCAGTACTTC
NA	NA	TRBV13	TRBJ1-1	14	CASSLQDMNTEAFF	TGTGCCAGCAGCTTACAGGACATGAACACTGAAGCTTTCTTT
NA	NA	TRBV5-1	TRBJ2-6	15	CASSTTGSGANVLTF	TGCGCCAGCAGCACCACAGGTTCTGGGGCCAACGTCCTGACTTTC
many	NA	TRBV7-6	TRBJ2-2	16	CASSLAPRANTGELFF	TGTGCCAGCAGCTTAGCGCCCAGGGCCAACACCGGGGAGCTGTTTTTT
many	NA	TRBV5-1	TRBJ1-2	13	CASSFGASYGYTF	TGCGCCAGCAGCTTCGGGGCCTCCTATGGCTACACCTTC
many	NA	TRBV29-1	TRBJ1-2	12	CSVDDTSHGYTF	TGCAGCGTTGACGACACCTCCCATGGCTACACCTTC
NA	NA	TRBV12-3/TRBV12-4	TRBJ2-7	13	CASKSGGPYEQYF	TGTGCCAGCAAGTCCGGGGGACCGTACGAGCAGTACTTC
NA	NA	TRBV5-1	TRBJ2-7	15	CASAARAYQEVQQYF	TGCGCCAGCGCTGCTCGGGCGTACCAAGAGGTACAGCAGTACTTC
many	NA	TRBV7-9	TRBJ2-3	14	CASRAGPGTDTQYF	TGTGCCAGCAGGGCCGGACCGGGCACAGATACGCAGTATTTT
many	TRBD2	TRBV6-5	TRBJ2-3	17	CASSYWGSGSPTDTQYF	TGTGCCAGCAGTTATTGGGGTAGCGGGAGCCCCACAGATACGCAGTATTTT
NA	NA	TRBV6-2/TRBV6-3	TRBJ1-1	13	CASSYLRGSEAFF	TGTGCCAGCAGTTACCTCAGGGGTTCTGAAGCTTTCTTT
NA	NA	TRBV20-1	TRBJ2-1	11	CSALELPTRTF	TGCAGTGCCCTAGAGCTCCCTACACGGACCTTC
many	NA	TRBV7-2	TRBJ1-2	14	CASSSRTETYGYTF	TGTGCCAGCAGCTCCCGGACAGAGACCTATGGCTACACCTTC
many	TRBD2	TRBV20-1	TRBJ2-5	13	CSAFSGGQETQYF	TGCAGTGCTTTTAGCGGGGGCCAAGAGACCCAGTACTTC
many	TRBD1	TRBV29-1	TRBJ1-3	15	CSVLPDRGSGNTIYF	TGCAGCGTTCTTCCGGACAGGGGTTCTGGAAACACCATATATTTT
many	TRBD1	TRBV10-3	TRBJ1-4	14	CAISSDRGDEKLFF	TGTGCCATCAGTTCTGACAGGGGTGACGAAAAACTGTTTTTT
many	NA	TRBV2	TRBJ1-2	15	CASSEVVAAYYGYTF	TGTGCCAGCAGTGAAGTAGTGGCGGCCTACTATGGCTACACCTTC
many	TRBD1	TRBV5-8	TRBJ1-1	16	CASLDNQGVMNTEAFF	TGTGCCAGCCTGGATAATCAGGGGGTCATGAACACTGAAGCTTTCTTT
many	TRBD2	TRBV20-1	TRBJ2-1	20	CSASLWTGLAGGLSYNEQFF	TGCAGTGCTAGTCTCTGGACCGGACTAGCGGGGGGGCTCTCCTACAATGAGCAGTTCTTC
many	NA	TRBV5-5	TRBJ2-2	17	CASSLFRPHERFGELFF	TGTGCCAGCAGCTTGTTCCGCCCTCACGAGCGGTTTGGGGAGCTGTTTTTT
many	NA	TRBV12-3/TRBV12-4	TRBJ1-2	14	CATNPLAGGYGYTF	TGTGCCACCAACCCTCTGGCGGGGGGCTATGGCTACACCTTC
many	NA	TRBV12-3/TRBV12-4	TRBJ2-1	12	CASRWGQGEQFF	TGTGCCAGCAGGTGGGGGCAGGGTGAGCAGTTCTTC
many	TRBD1	TRBV20-1	TRBJ1-4	13	CSAMDRGSEKLFF	TGCAGTGCCATGGACAGGGGTAGTGAAAAACTGTTTTTT
NA	NA	TRBV7-2	TRBJ2-3	15	CASSPGPGDTDTQYF	TGTGCCAGCAGCCCGGGACCGGGGGACACAGATACGCAGTATTTT
NA	NA	TRBV6-5	TRBJ1-2	14	CASSSKDRTYGYTF	TGTGCCAGCAGTTCCAAAGACAGGACCTATGGCTACACCTTC
NA	NA	TRBV14	TRBJ1-6	16	CASRYSESSYNSPLHF	TGTGCCAGCAGATACTCAGAGAGCTCCTATAATTCACCCCTCCACTTT
many	TRBD1	TRBV20-1	TRBJ1-2	13	CSASTGGLGGYTF	TGCAGTGCATCGACAGGGGGCCTAGGTGGCTACACCTTC
many	NA	TRBV20-1	TRBJ2-4	14	CSADGPVAKNIQYF	TGCAGTGCCGACGGGCCGGTAGCCAAAAACATTCAGTACTTC
many	NA	TRBV6-1	TRBJ2-6	14	CASAYSSGANVLTF	TGTGCCAGCGCCTACAGCTCTGGGGCCAACGTCCTGACTTTC
many	NA	TRBV29-1	TRBJ2-1	15	CSVEAGSRKYNEQFF	TGCAGCGTTGAAGCAGGGAGCAGAAAGTACAATGAGCAGTTCTTC
many	NA	TRBV2	TRBJ1-1	15	CASSPPARGNTEAFF	TGTGCCAGCAGTCCCCCGGCGAGGGGGAACACTGAAGCTTTCTTT
many	NA	TRBV20-1	TRBJ2-1	13	CSARLLAGNEQFF	TGCAGTGCTCGATTACTAGCCGGCAATGAGCAGTTCTTC
many	NA	TRBV5-1	TRBJ2-1	14	CASSLGSSYNEQFF	TGCGCCAGCAGCTTGGGTAGCTCCTACAATGAGCAGTTCTTC
many	TRBD1	TRBV7-9	TRBJ1-5	14	CASSQDREGQPQHF	TGTGCCAGCAGCCAGGACAGGGAAGGACAGCCCCAGCATTTT
many	NA	TRBV20-1	TRBJ2-7	14	CSARDGAGSYEQYF	TGCAGTGCTAGAGATGGGGCGGGTTCCTACGAGCAGTACTTC
many	TRBD1	TRBV9	TRBJ2-1	13	CASEKQGINEQFF	TGTGCCAGCGAGAAACAGGGGATCAATGAGCAGTTCTTC